The next 24 T cell receptor beta chains were all read from a single sample in a study of T cell repertoires in ileal Crohn's disease. Libraries were prepared by immunoSEQ multiplex PCR; TCRdb keeps only in-frame clonotypes and omits some of them. The table lists roughly 60,000 clones, roughly nine tenths of them singletons. Time point here: neoterminal ileum biopsy at postoperative endoscopy, about 6 months after surgery. Sequencing was performed on ileal tissue. These receptor sequences come from an adult with Crohn's disease.

The chain combines TRBV7-2 with TRBJ1-5, with TRBD1 identical over 9 bases. Germline values: CDR1 SGHTA, CDR2 FQGNSA. This CDR3 has 16 amino acids. Trimming took 0 bases from V and 7 from J; bases not matched to a gene: 7. The CDR3: CASSLAGQGSGQPQHF. The CDR3 coding sequence is TGTGCCAGCAGCTTAGCGGGACAGGGAAGCGGACAGCCCCAGCATTTT.

The chain joins TRBV5-1 to TRBJ1-2; TRBD1 aligns across 7 bases. Looked up from germline, CDR1 is SGHRS and CDR2 is YFSETQ. The CDR3 runs 17 residues. The V segment lost 0 bases and the J segment 4 bases; nucleotides outside the gene matches: 12. The CDR3 loop is CASSLVGGAGSSYGYTF. The CDR3 nucleotides read TGCGCCAGCAGCTTGGTAGGGGGCGCAGGTTCTAGCTATGGCTACACCTTC.

As DNA, the CDR3 is TGCGCCAGCAGCCACCAAACCGGGACAGGGCCCACTGAAGCTTTCTTT. This sequence encodes CASSHQTGTGPTEAFF. The chain links TRBV5-1 to TRBJ1-1; 9 nucleotides match TRBD1. The V and J ends lost 4 bases and 4 bases, in that order; junction bases with no gene match: 11. Per the germline V gene, CDR1 is SGHRS and CDR2 is YFSETQ. The length of the CDR3 is 16 residues.

V gene TRBV18 combines with J gene TRBJ1-5; perhaps TRBD1 as D (6 bases). Trimming pared 3 bases from V and 0 bases from J, leaving 9 bases between. Germline CDR1 KGHSH, CDR2 LQKENI. The length of the CDR3 is 15 residues. The CDR3 nucleotides read TGTGCCAGCTCACCTCAGGGGAATAGCAATCAGCCCCAGCATTTT. Translated, it gives CASSPQGNSNQPQHF.

The chain combines TRBV10-2 with TRBJ1-5; TRBD1 agrees at 10 bases. V was pared by 7 bases and J by 5 bases, with 14 bases of the junction left unmatched. This CDR3 has 17 residues. Germline CDR1 WSHSY, CDR2 SAAADI. This CDR3 reads CASNPGQGYGGHQPQHF. In nucleotides, the CDR3 is TGCGCCAGCAACCCGGGACAGGGGTATGGAGGACATCAGCCCCAGCATTTT.

V is TRBV19 and J is TRBJ1-1; 9 nucleotides line up with TRBD1. The germline V gene encodes CDR1 LNHDA and CDR2 SQIVND (reference sequence). The CDR3 runs 15 residues. Trimming took 6 bases from V and 4 from J; bases not matched to a gene: 9. The CDR3 sequence: CASRTPGTGLTEAFF. The CDR3 DNA sequence: TGTGCCAGTAGGACTCCTGGGACAGGGCTCACTGAAGCTTTCTTT. The full variable domain, with the rest looked up from reference TRBV19 and TRBJ1-1, is DGGITQSPKYLFRKEGQNVTLSCEQNLNHDAMYWYRQDPGQGLRLIYYSQIVNDFQKGDIAEGYSVSREKKESFPLTVTSAQKNPTAFYLCASRTPGTGLTEAFFGQGTRLTVV.

The V gene is TRBV18, the J gene TRBJ2-7, with 8 bases identical to TRBD1. With V trimmed by 3 bases and J by 4 bases, 8 bases remained unmatched. Per the germline V gene, CDR1 is KGHSH and CDR2 is LQKENI. The CDR3 is 15 residues long. The CDR3 region has the DNA TGTGCCAGCTCACCCACCTCGACAGGGGTGTACGAGCAGTACGTC. Protein: CASSPTSTGVYEQYV.

The DNA of the CDR3 is TGTGCCTGGAGTGAGGACAGTAGAAATCAGCCCCAGCATTTT. It yields the protein CAWSEDSRNQPQHF. V usage is TRBV30 and J usage is TRBJ1-5, with D maybe TRBD1 (6 bases). The CDR3 spans 14 residues. The V and J ends lost 1 base and 4 bases respectively, with 11 bases between them. Per germline, CDR1 GTSNPN and CDR2 SVGIG (reference sequence). Drawing the rest from reference TRBV30 and TRBJ1-5, the complete variable domain is SQTIHQWPATLVQPVGSPLSLECTVEGTSNPNLYWYRQAAGRGLQLLFYSVGIGQISSEVPQNLSASRPQDRQFILSSKKLLLSDSGFYLCAWSEDSRNQPQHFGDGTRLSIL.

The chain is built from TRBV28 and TRBJ2-3; D gene ambiguous. CDR1 is MDHEN and CDR2 is SYDVKM in the germline V gene. Trimming took off 5 bases at V and 0 bases at J, with 6 bases between the two ends. The CDR3 loop spans 13 amino acids. Here the CDR3 DNA reads TGTGCCAGCAGTCCGGGTAGCACAGATACGCAGTATTTT. Its protein is CASSPGSTDTQYF.

The rearrangement joins TRBV4-1 to TRBJ1-5; D is ambiguous. V was shortened by 0 bases and J by 5 bases, with 8 bases between the two germline ends. The CDR3 loop spans 14 amino acids. Germline V lookup: CDR1 MGHRA, CDR2 YSYEKL. The CDR3 sequence is CASSQEPGDQPQHF. The CDR3 DNA sequence: TGCGCCAGCAGCCAAGAGCCGGGAGATCAGCCCCAGCATTTT.

The chain carries TRBV18 and TRBJ1-2; possible D gene TRBD1, 5 bases. Germline values: CDR1 KGHSH, CDR2 LQKENI. V lost 6 bases to trimming and J lost 0 bases, with 8 bases between them. The CDR3 has 13 residues. The chain's CDR3 is CASSARANYGYTF. DNA for the CDR3: TGTGCCAGCTCGGCCAGGGCTAACTATGGCTACACCTTC.

V usage is TRBV15 and J usage is TRBJ2-5, with D possibly being TRBD1 (6 bases). Germline values: CDR1 LNHNV, CDR2 YYDKDF (reference sequence). V lost 0 bases and J 2 bases, leaving 10 bases between the germline ends. The CDR3 runs to 15 residues. In nucleotides, the CDR3 is TGTGCCACCAGCAGAGATGGCACAGGGCAAGAGACCCAGTACTTC. It codes for CATSRDGTGQETQYF.

This clone is termed medium-sized. The chain is built from TRBV6-6 and TRBJ2-1; 7 nucleotides line up with TRBD1. J gave up 8 bases and V 0 bases, and 4 bases lay outside the gene matches. Per germline, CDR1 MNHNY and CDR2 SVGAGI (reference sequence). This CDR3 region has 14 residues. The DNA of the CDR3 is TGTGCCAGCAGTTACTCCTCAGGGGGTGATGAGCAGTTCTTC. It encodes CASSYSSGGDEQFF.

This clone was seen only once. This chain uses TRBV28 with TRBJ2-7; a possible D gene is TRBD1 (6 bases). The CDR3 runs 14 residues. The germline V gene has CDR1 MDHEN and CDR2 SYDVKM. Trimming removed 5 bases at V and 1 base at J, with 12 bases between. The CDR3 spells CASSRTVRSYEQYV. Written as DNA, the CDR3 is TGTGCCAGCAGTCGGACAGTCAGATCCTACGAGCAGTACGTC.

The chain links TRBV2 to TRBJ1-5, with 7 bases aligning to TRBD1. J lost 7 bases, V lost 3 bases, and 9 bases had no gene match. This CDR3 spans 15 amino acids. Germline V gene sequence: CDR1 SNHLY, CDR2 FYNNEI. The CDR3 protein is CASSDVLGGQQPQHF. CDR3 nucleotide sequence: TGTGCCAGCAGTGACGTGCTAGGGGGCCAGCAGCCCCAGCATTTT. The entire variable domain, with the rest obtained from reference TRBV2 and TRBJ1-5, is as follows: EPEVTQTPSHQVTQMGQEVILRCVPISNHLYFYWYRQILGQKVEFLVSFYNNEISEKSEIFDDQFSVERPDGSNFTLKIRSTKLEDSAMYFCASSDVLGGQQPQHFGDGTRLSIL.

Here the CDR3 DNA reads TGTGCCAGCTCACCTCGGACAGATGGCTACACCTTC. Protein product: CASSPRTDGYTF. The genes are TRBV18 and TRBJ1-2; TRBD1 is a possible D gene (6 bases). This CDR3 contains 12 residues. CDR1 KGHSH and CDR2 LQKENI come from the germline V gene. V was trimmed by 3 bases and J by 6 bases, leaving 8 bases between them. Based on the CDR3 plus reference TRBV18 and TRBJ1-2, the full variable domain is NAGVMQNPRHLVRRRGQEARLRCSPMKGHSHVYWYRQLPEEGLKFMVYLQKENIIDESGMPKERFSAEFPKEGPSILRIQQVVRGDSAAYFCASSPRTDGYTFGSGTRLTVV.

A single count supports this clone. J is TRBJ2-3 and V is TRBV11-2; 7 bases align to TRBD2. The V gene's germline CDR1 is SGHAT and CDR2 FQNNGV. The CDR3 contains 15 residues. Losses at the gene ends were 6 bases for V and 4 bases for J; bases not matched to a gene: 10. This CDR3 is CASSWWRGFADTQYF. CDR3 bases: TGTGCCAGCAGTTGGTGGCGGGGGTTCGCAGATACGCAGTATTTT.

The V gene is TRBV28, the J gene TRBJ1-1; 7 bases fit TRBD1. From germline, CDR1 is MDHEN and CDR2 SYDVKM. Trimming cost V 4 bases and J 1 base; bases outside gene matches: 6. The CDR3 runs to 15 residues. The CDR3 DNA is TGTGCCAGCAGTTCCCACGGACAGGCGAACACTGAAGCTTTCTTT. It specifies CASSSHGQANTEAFF.

The genes are TRBV11-2 and TRBJ2-1, with TRBD2 matching 9 bases. Unmatched junction bases numbered 11, after V lost 1 base and J lost 7 bases. The CDR3 extends over 17 amino acids. The germline gives CDR1 SGHAT, CDR2 FQNNGV. CDR3 in amino acids: CASSLVIGGRAGNEQFF. DNA for the CDR3: TGTGCCAGCAGCTTAGTAATAGGCGGGAGGGCCGGGAATGAGCAGTTCTTC.

The chain carries TRBV5-8 and TRBJ1-2; the match to TRBD1 covers 11 bases. The CDR3 consists of 14 residues. V lost 4 bases and J lost 5; bases outside the gene matches: 4. The germline V gene has CDR1 SGHTS and CDR2 YDEGEE. Here the CDR3 reads CASSKGQGVYGYTF. CDR3 sequence (DNA): TGTGCCAGCAGCAAGGGACAGGGGGTATATGGCTACACCTTC.

This rearrangement joins TRBV18 to TRBJ1-2; maybe TRBD1 (6 bases). V dropped 3 bases and J dropped 8 bases, with 16 bases sitting between them. Germline CDR1 is KGHSH and CDR2 is LQKENI. The CDR3 has 14 amino acids. CDR3 loop: CASSPAQGFGGYTF. The CDR3 nucleotides are TGTGCCAGCTCACCGGCTCAGGGGTTTGGAGGCTACACCTTC.

The chain joins TRBV7-9 to TRBJ2-1; tentative D call: TRBD2 (6 bases). CDR1 and CDR2 from the germline V gene are SEHNR and FQNEAQ (reference sequence). The CDR3 runs to 14 residues. With 0 bases removed from V and 7 bases from J, the gap between germline ends came to 10 bases. The CDR3 loop is CASSLAGGRNEQFF. In DNA, the CDR3 is TGTGCCAGCAGCTTAGCGGGAGGACGGAATGAGCAGTTCTTC.

CDR3 coding DNA: TGTGCCACCAGCGAGGGGGGGCTAGCGGGGAGATACAATGAGCAGTTCTTC. This translates into CATSEGGLAGRYNEQFF. V is TRBV15 and J is TRBJ2-1, with 9 positions matching TRBD2. Germline CDR1 LNHNV, CDR2 YYDKDF (reference sequence). V dropped 5 bases and J dropped 4; count of bases not matched to a gene: 12. CDR3 length equals 17 residues. Based on the CDR3 plus reference TRBV15 and TRBJ2-1, the full variable domain is DAMVIQNPRYQVTQFGKPVTLSCSQTLNHNVMYWYQQKSSQAPKLLFHYYDKDFNNEADTPDNFQSRRPNTSFCFLDIRSPGLGDTAMYLCATSEGGLAGRYNEQFFGPGTRLTVL.

The rearrangement links TRBV7-8 to TRBJ2-2; 7 positions agree with TRBD2. The J segment lost 0 bases and the V segment lost 6 bases, leaving 7 bases of the junction unmatched. The CDR3 loop spans 16 amino acids. Germline CDR1 SGHVS, CDR2 FQNEAQ. CDR3 coding DNA: TGTGCCAGCAGACTTTTCGGGGGGTCGAACACCGGGGAGCTGTTTTTT. Its translation: CASRLFGGSNTGELFF.